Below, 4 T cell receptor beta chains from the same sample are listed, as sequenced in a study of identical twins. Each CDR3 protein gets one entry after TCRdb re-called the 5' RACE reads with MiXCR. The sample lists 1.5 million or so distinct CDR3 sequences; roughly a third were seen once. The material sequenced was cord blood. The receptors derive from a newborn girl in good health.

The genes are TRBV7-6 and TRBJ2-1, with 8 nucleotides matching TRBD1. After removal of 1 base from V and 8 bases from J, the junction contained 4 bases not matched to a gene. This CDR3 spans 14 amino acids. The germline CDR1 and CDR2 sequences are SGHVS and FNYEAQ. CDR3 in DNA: TGTGCCAGCAGCTTAGTCCAGGGGGCCCATGAGCAGTTCTTC. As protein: CASSLVQGAHEQFF.

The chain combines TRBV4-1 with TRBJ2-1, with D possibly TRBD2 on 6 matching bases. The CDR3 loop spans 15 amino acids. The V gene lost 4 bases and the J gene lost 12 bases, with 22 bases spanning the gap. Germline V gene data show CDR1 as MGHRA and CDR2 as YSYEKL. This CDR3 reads CASSLTSTAGLVQFF. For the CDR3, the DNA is TGCGCCAGCAGCCTGACCTCTACGGCGGGGCTAGTGCAGTTCTTC.

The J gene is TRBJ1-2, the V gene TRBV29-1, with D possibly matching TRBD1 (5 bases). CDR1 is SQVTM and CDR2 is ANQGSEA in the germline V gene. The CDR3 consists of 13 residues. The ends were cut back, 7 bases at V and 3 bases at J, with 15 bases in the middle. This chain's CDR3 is CSGGKARDYGYTF. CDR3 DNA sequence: TGCAGCGGGGGAAAGGCCAGGGACTATGGCTACACCTTC.

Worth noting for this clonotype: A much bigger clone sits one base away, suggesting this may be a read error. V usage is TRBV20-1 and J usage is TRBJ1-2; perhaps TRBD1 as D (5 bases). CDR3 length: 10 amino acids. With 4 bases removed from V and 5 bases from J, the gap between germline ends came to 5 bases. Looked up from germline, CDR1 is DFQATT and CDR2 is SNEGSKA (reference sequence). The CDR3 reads CSAKGYGYTF. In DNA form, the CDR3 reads TGCAGTGCTAAGGGGTATGGCTACACCTTC.